This T cell receptor (beta chain) is drawn from a study of cytotoxic CD8 clonotypes in ibrutinib-treated CLL. Trimming pared 3 bases from V and 4 bases from J, leaving 12 bases between. Germline V lookup: CDR1 LNHNV, CDR2 YYDKDF (reference sequence). The CDR3 has 15 residues. This clone was counted only a few times. The protocol was immunoSEQ multiplex PCR, while the TCRdb copy is restricted to in-frame clones and leaves out a portion. This table holds some 200,000 clones, over 65% found once. The clonotype was recovered from a human donor with chronic lymphocytic leukemia. Source: PBMCs, taken after 12 months of ibrutinib treatment. The chain is built from TRBV15 and TRBJ1-4; D might be TRBD1 (6 bases). CDR3 DNA sequence: TGTGCCACCAGCAGTAGGACAGACCTTAATGAAAAACTGTTTTTT. It is translated as CATSSRTDLNEKLFF.